Presented here are 21 T cell receptor beta chains from one specimen sequenced in a study of T cell responses to AZD1222 COVID-19 vaccine. Profiled with immunoSEQ multiplex PCR; TCRdb holds only in-frame clones, not every one. The sample includes 98,000 or so clones, about 89% of them seen just once. This sample comprised peripheral blood, obtained 28 days after the second dose of the MenACWY control vaccine. These receptors were collected from an adult who received the MenACWY meningococcal vaccine as a control.

The chain joins TRBV11-2 to TRBJ1-3, with no clear D. V lost 5 bases and J 7 bases, leaving 12 bases between the germline ends. The germline gives CDR1 SGHAT, CDR2 FQNNGV. The CDR3 is made up of 13 amino acids. The CDR3 loop is CASSPGGGNTIYF. The CDR3 DNA reads as TGTGCCAGCAGCCCCGGTGGCGGCAACACCATATATTTT. Full variable domain (rest looked up from reference TRBV11-2 and TRBJ1-3): EAGVAQSPRYKIIEKRQSVAFWCNPISGHATLYWYQQILGQGPKLLIQFQNNGVVDDSQLPKDRFSAERLKGVDSTLKIQPAKLEDSAVYLCASSPGGGNTIYFGEGSWLTVV.

J is TRBJ2-7 and V is TRBV4-2, with 12 nucleotides matching TRBD2. Germline V CDR1 and CDR2: LGHNA, YNFKEQ. V trimming: 1 base; J trimming: 3 bases; junction bases outside the gene matches: 7. The CDR3 sequence is 17 residues long. CDR3 amino acids: CASSQVTGLAGIYEQYF. DNA for the CDR3: TGTGCCAGCAGCCAAGTTACCGGACTAGCGGGGATCTACGAGCAGTACTTC.

The rearrangement links TRBV10-3 to TRBJ2-5, with no clear D. Germline V gene sequence: CDR1 ENHRY, CDR2 SYGVKD. The CDR3 covers 14 residues. V was trimmed by 3 bases and J by 5 bases, leaving 13 bases between them. CDR3 in DNA: TGTGCCATCAGTGAAAGGGTCGTGTTGGAGACCCAGTACTTC. The encoded protein is CAISERVVLETQYF.

The rearrangement joins TRBV9 to TRBJ2-1; no clear D gene. Between the trimmed V and J ends, which lost 1 base and 2 bases, there was a span of 7 bases. The CDR3 consists of 14 residues. Germline CDR1 SGDLS, CDR2 YYNGEE. CDR3 amino acids: CASSVTSTYNEQFF. CDR3 bases: TGTGCCAGCAGCGTAACGTCCACCTACAATGAGCAGTTCTTC.

The gene calls are TRBV20-1 and TRBJ2-1; D is undetermined. CDR3 length: 11 amino acids. V lost 0 bases and J lost 10, with 7 bases in between. Germline CDR1 DFQATT, CDR2 SNEGSKA (reference sequence). The CDR3 loop is CSARDGFEQFF. The CDR3 coding sequence is TGCAGTGCTAGAGATGGTTTCGAGCAGTTCTTC.

This chain joins TRBV9 and TRBJ1-2, with 10 bases matching TRBD1. Germline values: CDR1 SGDLS, CDR2 YYNGEE. This CDR3 has 15 residues. V trimming: 2 bases; J trimming: 5 bases; junction bases outside the gene matches: 6. CDR3 in amino acids: CASSVGTGVGYGYTF. CDR3 nucleotide sequence: TGTGCCAGCAGCGTCGGGACAGGGGTGGGGTATGGCTACACCTTC.

In its sample, this clone was seen once. The chain uses TRBV12-3 or TRBV12-4 and TRBJ1-2; D is unresolved. V lost 9 bases to trimming and J lost 2 bases, with 10 bases between them. This CDR3 contains 12 residues. CDR3 loop: CASSRENYGYTF. DNA of the CDR3: TGTGCCAGTTCACGGGAGAACTATGGCTACACCTTC.

This chain links TRBV4-2 with TRBJ1-3, with unresolved D. V lost 5 bases to trimming and J lost 7 bases, with 18 bases between them. The CDR3 spans 15 residues. Germline CDR1 LGHNA, CDR2 YNFKEQ. CDR3 sequence (DNA): TGTGCCAGCAGCTATGACCCCAATTCGCCGAACACCATATATTTT. Encoded protein: CASSYDPNSPNTIYF.

The chain recombines TRBV5-1 with TRBJ1-2; TRBD1 is a possible D gene (6 bases). This CDR3 has 13 residues. Trimming left V 3 bases short and J 6 bases short, with 12 bases between. Germline values: CDR1 SGHRS, CDR2 YFSETQ. CDR3 region: CASSSQGRDGYTF. CDR3 sequence (DNA): TGCGCCAGCAGCTCTCAGGGGAGGGATGGCTACACCTTC.

This clone was observed once. The CDR3 is CASPKTGGFKPQHF. The CDR3 DNA is TGTGCCAGCCCCAAAACGGGAGGGTTTAAGCCCCAGCATTTT. The V gene is TRBV7-9, the J gene TRBJ1-5; the D is unclear. Germline V lookup: CDR1 SEHNR, CDR2 FQNEAQ (reference sequence). V lost 8 bases, J lost 8 bases, and 19 bases lay in between. This CDR3 contains 14 residues.

The chain has TRBV14 and TRBJ2-7; tentative D call: TRBD1 (6 bases). V was pared by 2 bases and J by 2 bases, with 22 bases between. The CDR3 is 18 amino acids. CDR1 is SGHDN, CDR2 FVKESK, per germline. The CDR3 bases are TGTGCCAGCAGCCAATGGTCGGTGCAGGGGAGTAGGCCCTACGAGCAGTACTTC. Translating gives CASSQWSVQGSRPYEQYF.

With respect to this clone: This sample includes further DNA sequences coding for the same CDR3. The chain employs TRBV18 and TRBJ1-1; tentatively, D is TRBD1 (6 bases). This CDR3 contains 13 residues. Trimming cost V 3 bases and J 1 base, with 6 bases left between them. Germline V gives CDR1 KGHSH, CDR2 LQKENI. In nucleotides, the CDR3 is TGTGCCAGCTCACCGGGACAGAACACTGAAGCTTTCTTT. This sequence encodes CASSPGQNTEAFF.

The rearrangement uses TRBV3-1 (or the pseudogene TRBV3-2) and TRBJ2-1; D is perhaps TRBD1 (6 bases). V lost 3 bases, J lost 10 bases, and 13 bases lay in between. The CDR3 sequence is 13 residues long. The germline CDR1 and CDR2 sequences are LGHDT and YNNKEL (reference sequence). The CDR3, as DNA: TGTGCCAGCAGCCACGGACAGCCAGCCGAGCAGTTCTTC. This translates into CASSHGQPAEQFF.

The gene calls are TRBV14 and TRBJ1-4; no definite D call. The CDR3 has 16 residues. CDR1 is SGHDN, CDR2 FVKESK, per germline. V was clipped by 1 base and J by 3 bases, with 12 bases between them. The CDR3 spells CASSQALGGSNEKLFF. The DNA of the CDR3 is TGTGCCAGCAGCCAAGCCTTGGGTGGTTCTAATGAAAAACTGTTTTTT.

The genes are TRBV7-9 and TRBJ2-7; D is possibly TRBD2 (5 bases). V lost 5 bases and J 1 base, leaving 12 bases between the germline ends. Per the germline V gene, CDR1 is SEHNR and CDR2 is FQNEAQ (reference sequence). The CDR3 is 14 amino acids. CDR3 loop: CASSPAAGSYEQYF. The CDR3 DNA sequence: TGTGCCAGCAGCCCAGCGGCAGGTTCCTACGAGCAGTACTTC.

The chain employs TRBV7-3 and TRBJ2-1; D gene uncertain. The CDR3 is 13 residues long. The V end was cut by 5 bases, the J end by 6 bases, with 11 bases between. Germline V lookup: CDR1 SGHTA, CDR2 FQGTGA. Here the CDR3 DNA reads TGTGCCAGCAGCCAATTTGTTTCCAATGAGCAGTTCTTC. This sequence encodes CASSQFVSNEQFF. Supplemented by reference TRBV7-3 and TRBJ2-1, the full variable domain reads GAGVSQTPSNKVTEKGKYVELRCDPISGHTALYWYRQSLGQGPEFLIYFQGTGAADDSGLPNDRFFAVRPEGSVSTLKIQRTERGDSAVYLCASSQFVSNEQFFGPGTRLTVL.

The chain employs TRBV18 and TRBJ1-1; no firm D call. The germline gives CDR1 KGHSH, CDR2 LQKENI. The CDR3 is 16 residues long. V dropped 1 base and J dropped 2 bases, with 14 bases sitting between them. CDR3: CASSPLIGRDNTEAFF. CDR3 in DNA: TGTGCCAGCTCACCACTGATCGGAAGGGATAACACTGAAGCTTTCTTT.

The sample holds one count of this clone. This chain uses TRBV6-5 with TRBJ1-1; D not certain. Trimming pared 6 bases from V and 4 bases from J, leaving 18 bases between. Germline lookup yields CDR1 MNHEY and CDR2 SVGAGI. CDR3 length: 15 residues. CDR3 DNA sequence: TGTGCCAGCAGCCCCGCTGCGGGAATGAGCACTGAAGCTTTCTTT. It yields the protein CASSPAAGMSTEAFF.

The chain is built from TRBV3-1 (or the pseudogene TRBV3-2) and TRBJ1-2; perhaps TRBD1 as D (6 bases). CDR3 length: 19 amino acids. CDR1 and CDR2 from the germline V gene are LGHDT and YNNKEL (reference sequence). Trimming cost V 0 bases and J 0 bases, with 20 bases left between them. The CDR3 DNA sequence: TGTGCCAGCAGCCAAGAATGGAGTCAGGGGCGCGGAGCTAACTATGGCTACACCTTC. This sequence encodes CASSQEWSQGRGANYGYTF.

The CDR3 nucleotides read TGCGCCAGCAGCCAGGGTCGGAACGTCTACGAGCAGTACTTC. It translates to CASSQGRNVYEQYF. The genes are TRBV10-2 and TRBJ2-7; the D gene is possibly TRBD1 (5 bases). Trimming stripped 6 bases from V and 3 bases from J, with 15 bases between. The CDR3 has 14 amino acids. CDR1 and CDR2 (germline): WSHSY, SAAADI.

V gene TRBV5-1 combines with J gene TRBJ2-7; maybe TRBD1 (5 bases). Trimming took off 0 bases at V and 1 base at J, with 8 bases between the two ends. Germline CDR1 SGHRS, CDR2 YFSETQ. This CDR3 is built from 14 residues. In DNA form, the CDR3 reads TGCGCCAGCAGCTTGGTTGCAGGGTCCTACGAGCAGTACTTC. Translated, it gives CASSLVAGSYEQYF. The full variable domain, with the rest looked up from reference TRBV5-1 and TRBJ2-7, is KAGVTQTPRYLIKTRGQQVTLSCSPISGHRSVSWYQQTPGQGLQFLFEYFSETQRNKGNFPGRFSGRQFSNSRSEMNVSTLELGDSALYLCASSLVAGSYEQYFGPGTRLTVT.